This TCR beta chain was captured by sequencing in a study of molecular identifiers for immune sequencing clone quantification. This CDR3 is 15 amino acids long. The germline CDR1 and CDR2 sequences are MNHEY and SVGAGI. V was clipped by 4 bases and J by 5 bases, with 17 bases between them. TCRdb redid the calling of the PCR reads with MiXCR, one entry per CDR3 protein. Of tens of thousands of distinct CDR3 sequences in the sample, 19% are singletons; the top ten hold more than 1.4%. Sequencing was performed on naive CD8+ T cells from blood, with Jurkat cell RNA spiked in. Indicated subset: FACS-sorted CD8+CD4-CCR7+CD45RA+ naive T cells. The receptor's source is a human donor in good health. Some libraries in this study had Jurkat cell RNA spiked in. The chain combines TRBV6-5 with TRBJ2-5, with D perhaps matching TRBD2 (5 bases). The CDR3 DNA sequence: TGTGCCAGCAGTTTACTCGGAGGATGGGAGGAGACCCAGTACTTC. This translates into CASSLLGGWEETQYF.